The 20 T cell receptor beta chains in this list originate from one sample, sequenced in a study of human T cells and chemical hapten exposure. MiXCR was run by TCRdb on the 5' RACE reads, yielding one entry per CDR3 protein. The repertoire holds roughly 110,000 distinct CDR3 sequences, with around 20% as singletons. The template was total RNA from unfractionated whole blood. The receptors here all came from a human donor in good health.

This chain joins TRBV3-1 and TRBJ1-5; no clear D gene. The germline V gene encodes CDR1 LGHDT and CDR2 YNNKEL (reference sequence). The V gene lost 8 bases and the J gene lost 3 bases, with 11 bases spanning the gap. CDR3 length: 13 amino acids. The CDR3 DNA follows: TGTGCCAGCGGGCAAACGGCCAATCAGCCCCAGCATTTT. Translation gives CASGQTANQPQHF.

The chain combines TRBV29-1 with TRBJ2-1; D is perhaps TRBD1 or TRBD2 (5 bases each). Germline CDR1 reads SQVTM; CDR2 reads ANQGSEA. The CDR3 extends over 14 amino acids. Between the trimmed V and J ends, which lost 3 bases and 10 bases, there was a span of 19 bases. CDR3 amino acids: CSVDTGLRWDEQFF. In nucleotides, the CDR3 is TGCAGCGTTGATACTGGACTCCGGTGGGACGAGCAGTTCTTC.

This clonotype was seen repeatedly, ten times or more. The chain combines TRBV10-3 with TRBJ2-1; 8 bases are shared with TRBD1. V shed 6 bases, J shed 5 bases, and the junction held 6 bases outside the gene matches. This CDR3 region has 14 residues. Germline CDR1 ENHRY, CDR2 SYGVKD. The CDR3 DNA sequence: TGTGCCATCAGGCGACAGGGGACCCACAATGAGCAGTTCTTC. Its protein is CAIRRQGTHNEQFF.

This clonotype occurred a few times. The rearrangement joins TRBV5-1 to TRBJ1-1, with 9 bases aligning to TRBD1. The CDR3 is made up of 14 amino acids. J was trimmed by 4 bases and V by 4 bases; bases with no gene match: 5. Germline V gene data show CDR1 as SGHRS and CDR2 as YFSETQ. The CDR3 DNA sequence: TGCGCCAGCAGCCCCCGGACAGGGGTCACTGAAGCTTTCTTT. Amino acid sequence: CASSPRTGVTEAFF. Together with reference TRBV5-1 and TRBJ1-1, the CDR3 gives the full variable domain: KAGVTQTPRYLIKTRGQQVTLSCSPISGHRSVSWYQQTPGQGLQFLFEYFSETQRNKGNFPGRFSGRQFSNSRSEMNVSTLELGDSALYLCASSPRTGVTEAFFGQGTRLTVV.

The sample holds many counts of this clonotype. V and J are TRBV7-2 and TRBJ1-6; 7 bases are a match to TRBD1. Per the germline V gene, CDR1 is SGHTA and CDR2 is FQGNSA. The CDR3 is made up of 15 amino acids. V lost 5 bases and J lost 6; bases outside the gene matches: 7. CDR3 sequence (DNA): TGTGCCAGCAGCCCAGAACAGGGGCGTAATTCACCCCTCCACTTT. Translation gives CASSPEQGRNSPLHF.

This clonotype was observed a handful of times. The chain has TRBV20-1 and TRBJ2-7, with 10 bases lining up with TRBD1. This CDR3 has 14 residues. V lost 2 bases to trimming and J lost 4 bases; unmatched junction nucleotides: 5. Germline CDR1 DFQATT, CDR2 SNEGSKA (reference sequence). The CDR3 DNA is TGCAGTGCTAGACGACAGGGGGCAGCGTACGAGCAGTACTTC. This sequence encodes CSARRQGAAYEQYF.

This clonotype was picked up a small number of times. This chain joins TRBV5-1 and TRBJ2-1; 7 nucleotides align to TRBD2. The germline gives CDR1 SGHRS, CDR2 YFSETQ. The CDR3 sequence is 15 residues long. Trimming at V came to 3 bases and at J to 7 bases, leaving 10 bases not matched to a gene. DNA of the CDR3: TGCGCCAGCAGCTCAGCGGGGCAGTCGGTGAATGAGCAGTTCTTC. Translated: CASSSAGQSVNEQFF.

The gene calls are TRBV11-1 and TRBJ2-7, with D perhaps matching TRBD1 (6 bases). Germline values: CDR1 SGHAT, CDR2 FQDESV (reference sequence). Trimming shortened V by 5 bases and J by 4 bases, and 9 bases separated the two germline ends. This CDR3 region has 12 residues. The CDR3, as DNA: TGTGCCAGCAGCGCGCAGGGGTACGAGCAGTACTTC. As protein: CASSAQGYEQYF.

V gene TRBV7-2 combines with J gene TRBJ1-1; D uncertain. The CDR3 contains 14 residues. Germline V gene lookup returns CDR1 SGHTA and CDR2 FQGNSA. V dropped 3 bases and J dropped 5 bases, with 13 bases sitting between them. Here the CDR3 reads CASSFGPMVTEAFF. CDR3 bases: TGTGCCAGCAGCTTCGGACCCATGGTGACTGAAGCTTTCTTT. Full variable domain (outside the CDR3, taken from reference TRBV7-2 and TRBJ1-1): GAGVSQSPSNKVTEKGKDVELRCDPISGHTALYWYRQSLGQGLEFLIYFQGNSAPDKSGLPSDRFSAERTGGSVSTLTIQRTQQEDSAVYLCASSFGPMVTEAFFGQGTRLTVV.

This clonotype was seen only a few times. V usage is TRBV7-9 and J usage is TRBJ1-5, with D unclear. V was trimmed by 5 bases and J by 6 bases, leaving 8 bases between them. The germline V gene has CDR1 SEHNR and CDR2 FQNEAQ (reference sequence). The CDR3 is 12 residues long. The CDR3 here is CASSRHPQPQHF. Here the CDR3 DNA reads TGTGCCAGCAGCCGCCATCCTCAGCCCCAGCATTTT. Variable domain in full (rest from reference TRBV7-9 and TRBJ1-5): DTGVSQNPRHKITKRGQNVTFRCDPISEHNRLYWYRQTLGQGPEFLTYFQNEAQLEKSRLLSDRFSAERPKGSFSTLEIQRTEQGDSAMYLCASSRHPQPQHFGDGTRLSIL.

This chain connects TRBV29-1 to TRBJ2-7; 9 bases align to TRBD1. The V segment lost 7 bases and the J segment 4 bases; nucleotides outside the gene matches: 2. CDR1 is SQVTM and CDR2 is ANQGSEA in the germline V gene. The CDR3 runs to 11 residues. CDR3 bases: TGCAGCGGACAGGGGGTGTACGAGCAGTACTTC. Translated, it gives CSGQGVYEQYF.

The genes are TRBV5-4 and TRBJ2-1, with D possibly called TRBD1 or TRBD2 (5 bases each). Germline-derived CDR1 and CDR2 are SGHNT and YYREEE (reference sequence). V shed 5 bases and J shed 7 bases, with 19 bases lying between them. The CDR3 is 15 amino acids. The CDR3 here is CASRDRGRRENEQFF. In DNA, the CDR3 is TGTGCCAGCAGAGACCGGGGCCGAAGGGAGAATGAGCAGTTCTTC.

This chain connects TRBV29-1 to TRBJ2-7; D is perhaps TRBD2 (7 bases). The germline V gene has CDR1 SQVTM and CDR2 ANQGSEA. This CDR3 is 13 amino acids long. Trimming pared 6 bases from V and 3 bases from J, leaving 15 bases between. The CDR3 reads CSVIQGRGYEQYF. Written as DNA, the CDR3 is TGCAGCGTGATTCAGGGGAGGGGCTACGAGCAGTACTTC.

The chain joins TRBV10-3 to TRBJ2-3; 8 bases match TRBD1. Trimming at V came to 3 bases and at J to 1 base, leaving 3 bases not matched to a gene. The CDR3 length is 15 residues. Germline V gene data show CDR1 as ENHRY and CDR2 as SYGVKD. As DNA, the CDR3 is TGTGCCATCAGTGAAAGGACAGGGCGCACAGATACGCAGTATTTT. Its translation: CAISERTGRTDTQYF.

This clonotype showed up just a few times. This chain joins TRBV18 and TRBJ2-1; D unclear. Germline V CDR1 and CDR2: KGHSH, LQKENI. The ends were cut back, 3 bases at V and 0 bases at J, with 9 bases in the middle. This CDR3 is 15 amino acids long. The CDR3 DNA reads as TGTGCCAGCTCACCGGTGGCAAGCTCCTACAATGAGCAGTTCTTC. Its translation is CASSPVASSYNEQFF.

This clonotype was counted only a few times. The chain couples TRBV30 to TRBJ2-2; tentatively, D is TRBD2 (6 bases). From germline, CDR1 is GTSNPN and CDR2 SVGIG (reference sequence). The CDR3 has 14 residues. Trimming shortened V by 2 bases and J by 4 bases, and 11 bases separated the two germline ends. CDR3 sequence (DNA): TGTGCCTGGAGTCAGGGACTCGGCACCGGGGAGCTGTTTTTT. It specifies CAWSQGLGTGELFF.

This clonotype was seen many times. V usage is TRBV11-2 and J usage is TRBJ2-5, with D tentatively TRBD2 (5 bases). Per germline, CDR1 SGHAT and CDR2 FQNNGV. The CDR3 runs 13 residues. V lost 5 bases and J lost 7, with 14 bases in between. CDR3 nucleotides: TGTGCCAGCAGCCTGGAGAGGGCTACGACCCAGTACTTC. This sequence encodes CASSLERATTQYF.

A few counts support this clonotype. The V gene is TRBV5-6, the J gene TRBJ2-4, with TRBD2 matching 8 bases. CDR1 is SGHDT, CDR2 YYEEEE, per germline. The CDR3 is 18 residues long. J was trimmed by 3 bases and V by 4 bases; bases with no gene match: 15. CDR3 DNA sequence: TGTGCCAGCAGCAGAGCCGAACAGACTAGCGCAATCAAAAACATTCAGTACTTC. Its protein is CASSRAEQTSAIKNIQYF.

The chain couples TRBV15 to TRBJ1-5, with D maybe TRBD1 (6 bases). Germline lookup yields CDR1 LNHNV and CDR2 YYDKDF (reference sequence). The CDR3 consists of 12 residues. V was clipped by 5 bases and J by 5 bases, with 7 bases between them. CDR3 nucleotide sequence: TGTGCCACCAGCCGACAGGATCAGCCCCAGCATTTT. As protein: CATSRQDQPQHF.

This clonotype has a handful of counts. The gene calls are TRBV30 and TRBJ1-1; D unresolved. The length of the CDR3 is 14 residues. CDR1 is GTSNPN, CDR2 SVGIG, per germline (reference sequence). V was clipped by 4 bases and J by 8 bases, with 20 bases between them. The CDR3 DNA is TGTGCCTGGACCAGTACGAAGAGTCAGCGGGAAGCTTTCTTT. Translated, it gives CAWTSTKSQREAFF.